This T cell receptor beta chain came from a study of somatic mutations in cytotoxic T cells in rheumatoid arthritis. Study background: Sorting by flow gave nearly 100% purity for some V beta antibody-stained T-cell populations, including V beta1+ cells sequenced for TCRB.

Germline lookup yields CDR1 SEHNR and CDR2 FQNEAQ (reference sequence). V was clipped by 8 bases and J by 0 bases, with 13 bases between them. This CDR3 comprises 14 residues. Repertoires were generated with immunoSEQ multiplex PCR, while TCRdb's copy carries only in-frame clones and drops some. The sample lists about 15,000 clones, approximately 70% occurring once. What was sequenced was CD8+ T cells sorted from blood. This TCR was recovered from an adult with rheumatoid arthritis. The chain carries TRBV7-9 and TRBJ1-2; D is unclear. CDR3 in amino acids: CASDRGNPNYGYTF. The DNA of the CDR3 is TGTGCCAGCGACCGGGGTAATCCTAACTATGGCTACACCTTC.